A selection of T cell receptor beta chains follows, all from one sample in a study of blood T cells in healthy people across ages. TCRdb reprocessed the 5' RACE reads with MiXCR, giving one entry per CDR3 protein. This sample carries around 1,500,000 distinct CDR3 sequences, roughly 27% of them seen once, and the ten largest clones take 7.7%. Sequences were obtained from blood. All receptors come from a woman in her 30s in good health. CDR3s include the opening cysteine and the closing phenylalanine or tryptophan. A D gene is named only where the DNA matches it firmly. Some rows have no size entry. The others give once, few or many, or a class for an expanded clone.

d_gene	v_gene	abundance	j_gene	CDR3aa	CDR3nt
NA	TRBV6-6	NA	TRBJ1-1	CASRPAGATEAFF	TGTGCCAGCAGACCAGCGGGTGCCACTGAAGCTTTCTTT
TRBD1	TRBV5-6	NA	TRBJ1-2	CVSSLKGQGDFGYTF	TGTGTCAGCAGCTTGAAAGGACAGGGGGATTTTGGCTACACCTTC
TRBD1	TRBV5-1	few	TRBJ1-2	CASSSIQGVYGYTF	TGCGCCAGCAGCTCGATACAGGGGGTGTACGGCTACACCTTC
NA	TRBV12-5	few	TRBJ2-1	CASTGPLRNEQFF	TGTGCTAGTACGGGACCGTTACGCAATGAGCAGTTCTTC
TRBD2	TRBV9	NA	TRBJ2-1	CASSDPETSANNEQFF	TGTGCCAGCAGCGACCCCGAGACTAGCGCTAACAATGAGCAGTTCTTC
NA	TRBV18	many	TRBJ2-1	CASSPLSSYNEQFF	TGTGCCAGCTCACCACTCAGCTCCTACAATGAGCAGTTCTTC
TRBD2	TRBV15	few	TRBJ2-3	CATSRDAGAQYF	TGTGCCACCAGCAGAGATGCGGGGGCGCAGTATTTT
TRBD1	TRBV6-2/TRBV6-3	few	TRBJ1-5	CASSWMGQGAKPQHF	TGTGCCAGCAGTTGGATGGGACAGGGGGCTAAGCCCCAGCATTTT
NA	TRBV29-1	few	TRBJ2-4	CSVELRLAKNIQYF	TGCAGCGTTGAACTGAGGTTAGCCAAAAACATTCAGTACTTC
NA	TRBV9	NA	TRBJ2-1	CATLLHEQFF	TGTGCTACTCTCCTCCATGAGCAGTTCTTC
TRBD2	TRBV20-1	NA	TRBJ2-7	CSAIPGLAGRPNYEQYF	TGCAGTGCCATACCGGGACTAGCGGGACGTCCCAACTACGAGCAGTACTTC
TRBD1	TRBV5-1	NA	TRBJ2-1	CASSREATGGSSYNEQFF	TGCGCCAGCAGCAGAGAGGCGACAGGGGGTAGCTCCTACAATGAGCAGTTCTTC
NA	TRBV5-1	NA	TRBJ2-3	CASSSSSSVLDTQYF	TGCGCCAGCAGCTCATCCTCGTCAGTATTAGATACACAGTATTTT
TRBD2	TRBV7-2	once	TRBJ2-1	CASSLGASGSGLNEQFF	TGTGCCAGCAGCTTAGGGGCCAGCGGGAGCGGGTTGAATGAGCAGTTCTTC
TRBD2	TRBV5-1	NA	TRBJ2-1	CASSLTRGGVVNEQFF	TGCGCCAGCAGCTTGACGCGGGGGGGTGTAGTCAATGAGCAGTTCTTC
NA	TRBV9	many	TRBJ1-2	CASSVVLGYGYTF	TGTGCCAGCAGCGTAGTATTGGGCTATGGCTACACCTTC
TRBD2	TRBV20-1	NA	TRBJ2-7	CSAVTSGGANEQYF	TGCAGTGCTGTGACTAGCGGGGGGGCCAACGAGCAGTACTTC
NA	TRBV10-2	many	TRBJ2-5	CASSSDHQETQYF	TGCGCCAGCAGTTCGGACCACCAAGAGACCCAGTACTTC
NA	TRBV20-1	few	TRBJ2-5	CSASRAVQETLYF	TGCAGTGCTAGTAGGGCAGTCCAAGAGACCCTGTACTTC
TRBD1	TRBV7-3	many	TRBJ2-5	CASSSGQGDETQYF	TGTGCCAGCAGCAGCGGACAGGGGGACGAGACCCAGTACTTC
TRBD2	TRBV20-1	NA	TRBJ2-1	CSARVLAGAENTGEQFF	TGCAGTGCTAGAGTACTAGCGGGAGCGGAGAACACCGGGGAGCAGTTCTTC
NA	TRBV20-1	few	TRBJ1-1	CSARAPTETPNTEAFF	TGCAGTGCTAGGGCCCCAACAGAGACCCCAAACACTGAAGCTTTCTTT
NA	TRBV5-1	few	TRBJ1-1	CASSWTRGTEAFF	TGCGCCAGCAGTTGGACCCGCGGCACTGAAGCTTTCTTT
NA	TRBV24-1	many	TRBJ2-5	CATSDGGGGAETQYF	TGTGCCACCAGTGATGGCGGAGGAGGGGCAGAGACCCAGTACTTC
NA	TRBV29-1	NA	TRBJ1-1	CSVENIHEYTEAFF	TGCAGCGTTGAGAACATCCATGAATACACTGAAGCTTTCTTT
TRBD1	TRBV29-1	NA	TRBJ2-7	CSIISPPGQGMYEQYF	TGCAGCATAATAAGCCCTCCGGGACAGGGTATGTACGAGCAGTACTTC
TRBD2	TRBV10-3	few	TRBJ2-4	CAISESVVGGPQEQYF	TGTGCCATCAGTGAGTCTGTTGTGGGAGGGCCTCAAGAGCAGTACTTC